Sequencing of this T cell receptor (beta chain) was carried out in a study of blood T cell repertoires in COVID-19. Study-level background: Italy, Spain and the United States were the sources of the convalescent and acute COVID-19 samples. PBMCs, B-cell-depleted T cells, or T cells were the source of the cDNA or gDNA that made up the material.

Original analysis: Nucleated cell number was recorded as an estimate derived from reference gene primer amplification. Generated by immunoSEQ multiplex PCR, the TCRdb table keeps only in-frame clones and is missing some. V, J and clone size were drawn from that table, and D and trimming were deduced from the DNA. The profile covers some 200,000 clones, with around 90% appearing a single time and 1.5% taken by the ten largest. CDR3 length: 15 residues. Germline assignment: CDR1 SGHVS and CDR2 FNYEAQ. V lost 1 base and J 4 bases, leaving 12 bases between the germline ends. This clone appeared once. Sequences were obtained from peripheral blood. The receptor comes from a man aged 18 to 35 with active or convalescent COVID-19. The chain has TRBV7-6 and TRBJ2-3; the D is unclear. The CDR3 nucleotides are TGTGCCAGCAGCTTAGGTTTAGTCACCGCAGATACGCAGTATTTT. This gives the protein CASSLGLVTADTQYF. Full variable domain (missing parts from reference TRBV7-6 and TRBJ2-3): GAGVSQSPRYKVTKRGQDVALRCDPISGHVSLYWYRQALGQGPEFLTYFNYEAQQDKSGLPNDRFSAERPEGSISTLTIQRTEQRDSAMYRCASSLGLVTADTQYFGPGTRLTVL.